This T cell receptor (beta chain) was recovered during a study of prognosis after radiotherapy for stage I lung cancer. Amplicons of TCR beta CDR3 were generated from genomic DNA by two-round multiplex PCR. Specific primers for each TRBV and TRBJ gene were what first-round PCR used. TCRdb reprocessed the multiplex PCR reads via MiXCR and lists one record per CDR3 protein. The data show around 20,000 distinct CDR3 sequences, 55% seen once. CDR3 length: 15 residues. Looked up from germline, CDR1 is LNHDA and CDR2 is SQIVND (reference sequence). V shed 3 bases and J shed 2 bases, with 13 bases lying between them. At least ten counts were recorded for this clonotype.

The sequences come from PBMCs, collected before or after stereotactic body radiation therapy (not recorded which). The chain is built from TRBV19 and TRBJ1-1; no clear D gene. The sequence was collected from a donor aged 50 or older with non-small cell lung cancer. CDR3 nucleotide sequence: TGTGCCAGTAGTATGATCAGGTCCTATAACACTGAAGCTTTCTTT. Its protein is CASSMIRSYNTEAFF.